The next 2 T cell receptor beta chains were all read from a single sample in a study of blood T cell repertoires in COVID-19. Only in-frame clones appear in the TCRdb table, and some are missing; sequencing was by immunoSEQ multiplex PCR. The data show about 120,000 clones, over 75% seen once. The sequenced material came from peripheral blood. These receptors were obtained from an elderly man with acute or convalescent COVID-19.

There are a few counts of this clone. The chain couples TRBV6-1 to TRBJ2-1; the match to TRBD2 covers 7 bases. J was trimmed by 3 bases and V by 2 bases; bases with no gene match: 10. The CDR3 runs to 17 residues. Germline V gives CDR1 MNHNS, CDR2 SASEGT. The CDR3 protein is CASSELTWREIYNEQFF. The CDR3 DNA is TGTGCCAGCAGTGAATTAACTTGGCGGGAGATCTACAATGAGCAGTTCTTC.

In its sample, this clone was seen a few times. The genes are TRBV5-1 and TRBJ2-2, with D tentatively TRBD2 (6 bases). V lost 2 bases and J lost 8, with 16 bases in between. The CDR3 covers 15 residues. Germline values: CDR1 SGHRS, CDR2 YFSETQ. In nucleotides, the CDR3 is TGCGCCAGCAGCTTAGGTGACGGGAGTGGTGGGGAGCTGTTTTTT. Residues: CASSLGDGSGGELFF.